This is a list of T cell receptor beta chains from one sample in a study of technical replicates of blood from several donors. Profiled with immunoSEQ multiplex PCR; TCRdb holds only in-frame clones, not every one. The sample includes 55,000 to 65,000 clones, roughly 97% of them seen just once. Sequencing was carried out using T cells isolated from PBMCs. The source of these receptors is a human donor in good health. The CDR3 runs from the conserved cysteine through the conserved F or W. The order of the fields is J gene, D gene, V gene, clone size, CDR3 protein, CDR3 DNA. A D gene is named only where the DNA matches it firmly. Clone size is given for some rows only: seen once, a few or many times, or a class if the clone is expanded.

j_call: TRBJ2-3; d_call: TRBD2; v_call: TRBV7-3; clone_size: NA; cdr3_aa: CASSLRLAGDTDTQYF; cdr3_nt: TGTGCCAGCAGCTTAAGGCTAGCGGGGGACACAGATACGCAGTATTTT
j_call: TRBJ2-3; d_call: TRBD2; v_call: TRBV7-9; clone_size: NA; cdr3_aa: CASSLQIAGGGADTQYF; cdr3_nt: TGTGCCAGCAGCTTGCAAATAGCGGGGGGAGGGGCAGATACGCAGTATTTT
j_call: TRBJ1-2; d_call: NA; v_call: TRBV9; clone_size: once; cdr3_aa: CASSVVSYGYTF; cdr3_nt: TGTGCCAGCAGCGTAGTGAGTTATGGCTACACCTTC
j_call: TRBJ1-5; d_call: TRBD1; v_call: TRBV19; clone_size: NA; cdr3_aa: CASSKGQKGQPQHF; cdr3_nt: TGTGCCAGTAGTAAGGGACAGAAAGGTCAGCCCCAGCATTTT
j_call: TRBJ2-7; d_call: TRBD2; v_call: TRBV7-2; clone_size: NA; cdr3_aa: CASSLSTGTRTYEQYF; cdr3_nt: TGTGCCAGCAGCTTATCCACAGGGACTAGAACTTACGAGCAGTACTTC
j_call: TRBJ2-2; d_call: NA; v_call: TRBV14; clone_size: NA; cdr3_aa: CASSHFTGLTGELFF; cdr3_nt: TGTGCCAGCAGCCATTTTACAGGCCTCACCGGGGAGCTGTTTTTT
j_call: TRBJ1-1; d_call: NA; v_call: TRBV6-5; clone_size: NA; cdr3_aa: CASSKPGTLNTEAFF; cdr3_nt: TGTGCCAGCAGTAAACCTGGGACATTGAACACTGAAGCTTTCTTT
j_call: TRBJ2-1; d_call: NA; v_call: TRBV11-3; clone_size: NA; cdr3_aa: CASQGLTTSNEQFF; cdr3_nt: TGTGCCAGCCAAGGACTAACCACTTCCAATGAGCAGTTCTTC
j_call: TRBJ2-3; d_call: NA; v_call: TRBV11-3; clone_size: NA; cdr3_aa: CASSLRGGATDTQYF; cdr3_nt: TGTGCCAGCAGCTTAAGGGGGGGGGCCACAGATACGCAGTATTTT
j_call: TRBJ2-3; d_call: TRBD1; v_call: TRBV10-3; clone_size: NA; cdr3_aa: CAISESGQTTDTQYF; cdr3_nt: TGTGCCATCAGTGAGTCGGGACAGACCACAGATACGCAGTATTTT
j_call: TRBJ1-6; d_call: NA; v_call: TRBV10-1; clone_size: NA; cdr3_aa: CASSEGQPNSPLHF; cdr3_nt: TGCGCCAGCAGTGAGGGACAGCCTAATTCACCCCTCCACTTT
j_call: TRBJ2-2; d_call: NA; v_call: TRBV6-5; clone_size: NA; cdr3_aa: CATRQGRTGELFF; cdr3_nt: TGTGCCACCCGCCAGGGGCGTACCGGGGAGCTGTTTTTT
j_call: TRBJ2-1; d_call: TRBD2; v_call: TRBV7-7; clone_size: NA; cdr3_aa: CASSLTGTSGYNEQFF; cdr3_nt: TGTGCCAGCAGCTTAACCGGGACTAGCGGCTACAATGAGCAGTTCTTC